This T cell receptor (beta chain) was obtained from a study of blood T cell repertoires in COVID-19. Per germline, CDR1 SGDLS and CDR2 YYNGEE. This CDR3 has 13 amino acids. The V end was cut by 3 bases, the J end by 3 bases, with 10 bases between. Sequencing used immunoSEQ multiplex PCR; TCRdb keeps in-frame clones, though not all of them. Of 150,000 to 200,000 clones listed, under 95% were seen once; the top ten hold roughly 5%. This chain links TRBV9 with TRBJ2-7; D uncertain. The receptor was isolated from a man between 18 and 29 years old with COVID-19, enrolled during active disease. The sequenced material came from peripheral blood. As DNA, the CDR3 is TGTGCCAGCAGCGCAGGTTCCCGCTACGAGCAGTACTTC. The encoded protein is CASSAGSRYEQYF.